These T cell receptor beta chains were read from a single sample in a study of cytomegalovirus exposure and HLA in healthy donors. Libraries were prepared by immunoSEQ multiplex PCR; TCRdb keeps only in-frame clonotypes and omits some of them. The repertoire holds approximately 100,000 clones, with about 9.4% as singletons. The sequenced sample consisted of PBMCs. The receptors come from a man in his forties in good health and CMV-seropositive. CDR3s leave out the opening cysteine and the closing phenylalanine or tryptophan. A D gene is named only where the DNA matches it firmly.

>TRBJ1-2|TRBD1|TRBV5-1
ASSRTGRENYGYT
>TRBJ2-7|TRBD1|TRBV2
ASSIGQGAYEQY
>TRBJ2-1|.|TRBV10-3
AISEGRGLSYNEQF
>TRBJ2-2|.|TRBV2
ASSRGNGELF
>TRBJ2-5|.|TRBV5-1
ASSNPTGTVETQY
>TRBJ2-7|TRBD1|TRBV6-5
ASSQGVGADAQY
>TRBJ2-3|.|TRBV27
ASSQGTDTQY
>TRBJ1-1|TRBD1|TRBV19
ASKRRAGGAGRDEAF
>TRBJ2-5|TRBD2|TRBV27
ASTHGTSGSQY
>TRBJ1-1|TRBD1|TRBV28
ASSLIKWDRGSTEAF
>TRBJ2-4|.|TRBV29-1
SVENWNIQY
>.|TRBD1|TRBV6-1
ASSDRGFPYEQY
>TRBJ2-2|.|TRBV18
ASSPGLYTGELF
>TRBJ2-3|.|TRBV5-4
ASSYLGTDTQY
>TRBJ2-7|.|TRBV7-9
ASTQPRAHEQY
>TRBJ2-2|.|TRBV20-1
SAARTGELF
>TRBJ2-1|TRBD2|TRBV29-1
SVVGAGGLYNEQF
>TRBJ2-7|.|TRBV5-1
ASSFSSRGTTGSYEQY
>TRBJ2-7|.|TRBV4-1
ASSQDRSGSYEQY
>TRBJ2-3|TRBD2|TRBV27
ASRETSGRPGTDTQY
>TRBJ2-7|.|TRBV11-2
ASSFADSGSYEQY
>TRBJ2-3|TRBD2|TRBV18
ASSPQREPANTQY
>TRBJ2-7|TRBD2|TRBV7-2
ASSLGGGIEQY
>TRBJ2-7|.|TRBV6-4
AIRVRDREKLENDEQY
>TRBJ1-4|TRBD1|TRBV7-8
ASGVPPGQGNEKLF
>TRBJ2-2|.|TRBV29-1
SALDNTGELF
>TRBJ1-6|.|TRBV4-1
ASSQERTNSPLH
>TRBJ2-7|.|TRBV6-5
ASSPGGEQY
>TRBJ2-2|TRBD2|TRBV6-1
ASRQREAFTGELF
>TRBJ2-5|.|TRBV19
ASSIGTVYQETQY
>TRBJ1-2|.|TRBV11-2
ASSLDPSANYGYT
>TRBJ2-1|TRBD2|TRBV27
ASILERESWGYNEQF
>TRBJ2-7|.|TRBV7-9
ASSPDTYEQY
>TRBJ1-2|TRBD1|TRBV6-5
ASSAPGQTSGYT
>TRBJ2-6|.|TRBV19
ASSMQGTGANVLT
>TRBJ2-1|.|TRBV27
ASSGYNEQF
>TRBJ2-2|.|TRBV7-9
ASSLRTGSGELF
>TRBJ2-3|TRBD1|TRBV15
ATGQGVPEDTQY
>TRBJ2-1|.|TRBV28
ASTRRWTYSYNEQF
>TRBJ2-3|TRBD1|TRBV12-5
ASGPDRVADTQY
>TRBJ1-4|TRBD1|TRBV19
ASKDSRQGLLEKLF
>TRBJ1-5|.|TRBV28
ASSPPGDGRPQH
>TRBJ2-5|TRBD1|TRBV4-3
ASSQDRVSEQY
>TRBJ2-1|TRBD2|TRBV2
ASREVSGRHLYNEQF
>TRBJ1-5|.|TRBV27
ASSPGRALNYSNQPQH
>TRBJ1-1|.|TRBV27
ASRQTGLGNTEAF
>TRBJ2-2|.|TRBV7-3
ASRDERTAGVGELF
>TRBJ1-4|.|TRBV28
ASSSPKSQNEKLF
>TRBJ1-2|.|TRBV28
ASTPSGVYGYT
>.|.|TRBV4-1
ASSQVPGPYEQY
>TRBJ1-3|.|TRBV10-3
AISEAGRTSGNTIY
>TRBJ2-1|TRBD2|TRBV11-3
ASSPRTSGGYNEQF